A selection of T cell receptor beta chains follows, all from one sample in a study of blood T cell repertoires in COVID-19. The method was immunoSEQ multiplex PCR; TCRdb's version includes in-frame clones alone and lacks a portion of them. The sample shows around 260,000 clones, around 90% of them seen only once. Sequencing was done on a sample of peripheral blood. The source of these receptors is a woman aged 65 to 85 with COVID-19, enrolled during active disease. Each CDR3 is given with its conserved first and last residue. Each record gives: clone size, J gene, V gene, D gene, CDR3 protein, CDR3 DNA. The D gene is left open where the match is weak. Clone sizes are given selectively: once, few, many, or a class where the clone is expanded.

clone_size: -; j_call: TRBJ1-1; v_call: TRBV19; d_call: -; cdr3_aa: CASKALDRDPFRTEAFF; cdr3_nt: TGTGCCAGTAAGGCCTTGGACAGAGACCCTTTCCGAACTGAAGCTTTCTTT
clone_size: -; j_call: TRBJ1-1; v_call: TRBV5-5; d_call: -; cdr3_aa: CASSLVGGRGEAFF; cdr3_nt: TGTGCCAGCAGCTTGGTGGGAGGGCGGGGTGAAGCTTTCTTT
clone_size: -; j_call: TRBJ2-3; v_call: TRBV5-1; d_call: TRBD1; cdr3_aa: CASSLGQGDTDTQYF; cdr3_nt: TGCGCCAGCAGCTTGGGCCAGGGGGACACAGATACGCAGTATTTT
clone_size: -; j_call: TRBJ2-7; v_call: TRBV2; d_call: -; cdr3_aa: CASSRDKYYEQYF; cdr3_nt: TGTGCCAGCAGCCGGGACAAATACTACGAGCAGTACTTC
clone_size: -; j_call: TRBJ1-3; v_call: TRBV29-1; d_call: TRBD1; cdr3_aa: CSIGTDGNTIYF; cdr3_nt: TGCAGCATCGGGACAGACGGAAACACCATATATTTT
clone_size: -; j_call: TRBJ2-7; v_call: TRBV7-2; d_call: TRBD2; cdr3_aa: CASSLGTSGRRLGYEQYF; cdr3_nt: TGTGCCAGCAGCTTAGGGACTAGCGGGAGACGCTTGGGCTACGAGCAGTACTTC
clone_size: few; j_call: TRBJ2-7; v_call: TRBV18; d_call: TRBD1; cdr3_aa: CASSGQGDSYEQYF; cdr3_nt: TGTGCCAGCTCAGGACAGGGGGACTCCTACGAGCAGTACTTC
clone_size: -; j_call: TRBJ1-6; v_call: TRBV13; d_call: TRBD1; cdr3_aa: CASSPPSGTGGESPLHF; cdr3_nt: TGTGCCAGCAGCCCCCCGTCCGGGACAGGGGGAGAATCACCCCTCCACTTT
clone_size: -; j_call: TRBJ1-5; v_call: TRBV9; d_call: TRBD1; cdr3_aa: CASSVGQGARPQHF; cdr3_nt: TGTGCCAGCAGCGTAGGTCAGGGGGCGCGGCCCCAGCATTTT
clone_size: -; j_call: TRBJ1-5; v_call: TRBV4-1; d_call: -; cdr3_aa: CASSPYHGQTNQPQHF; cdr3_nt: TGCGCCAGCAGTCCATACCATGGACAGACCAATCAGCCCCAGCATTTT
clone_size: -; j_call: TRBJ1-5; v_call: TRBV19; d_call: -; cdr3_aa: CASSINRDSNQPQHF; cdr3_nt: TGTGCCAGTAGTATAAACAGGGACAGCAATCAGCCCCAGCATTTT
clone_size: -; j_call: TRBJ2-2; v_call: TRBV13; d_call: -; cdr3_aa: CASSRRQSGELFF; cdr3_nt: TGTGCCAGCAGTCGCAGACAGTCCGGGGAGCTGTTTTTT
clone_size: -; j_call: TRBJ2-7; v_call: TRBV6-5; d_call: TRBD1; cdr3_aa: CASRLGDRGSYEQYF; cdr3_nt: TGTGCCAGCAGACTAGGGGACAGGGGCTCCTACGAGCAGTACTTC
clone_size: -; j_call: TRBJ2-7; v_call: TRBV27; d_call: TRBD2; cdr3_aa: CASSSWTSGRAGEQYF; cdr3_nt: TGTGCCAGCAGTTCCTGGACTAGCGGGAGGGCGGGAGAGCAGTACTTC
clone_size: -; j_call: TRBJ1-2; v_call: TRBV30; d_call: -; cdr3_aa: CAWSREGVSYGYTF; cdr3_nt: TGTGCCTGGAGTAGGGAGGGGGTATCCTATGGCTACACCTTC
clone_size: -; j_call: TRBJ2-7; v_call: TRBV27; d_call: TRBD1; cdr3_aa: CASSSGTGLVYEQYF; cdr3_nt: TGTGCCAGCAGTTCCGGGACAGGGTTAGTTTACGAGCAGTACTTC
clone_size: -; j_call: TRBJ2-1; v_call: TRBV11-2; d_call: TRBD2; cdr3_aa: CASSLSSGRAYEQFF; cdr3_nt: TGTGCCAGCAGCTTATCTAGCGGGAGGGCCTATGAGCAGTTCTTC
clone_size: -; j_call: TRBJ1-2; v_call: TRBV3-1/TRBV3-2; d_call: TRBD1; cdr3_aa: CASSQGPGTGNYGYTF; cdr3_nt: TGTGCCAGCAGCCAAGGTCCCGGGACAGGAAACTATGGCTACACCTTC
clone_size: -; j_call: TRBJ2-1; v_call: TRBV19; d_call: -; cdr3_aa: CASSGGGTGYNEQFF; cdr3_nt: TGTGCCAGTAGTGGGGGGGGCACTGGTTACAATGAGCAGTTCTTC
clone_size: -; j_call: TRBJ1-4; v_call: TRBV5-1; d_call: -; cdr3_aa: CASSLTGRWGEKLFF; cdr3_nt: TGCGCCAGCAGCTTAACAGGGAGATGGGGTGAAAAACTGTTTTTT
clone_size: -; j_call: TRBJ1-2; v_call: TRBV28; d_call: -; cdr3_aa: CASSWGVSSGYTF; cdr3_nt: TGTGCCAGCAGCTGGGGGGTTTCCTCCGGCTACACCTTC
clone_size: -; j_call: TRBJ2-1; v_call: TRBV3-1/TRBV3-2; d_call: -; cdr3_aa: CASSQLGGGNEQFF; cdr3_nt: TGTGCCAGCAGCCAACTAGGAGGAGGTAATGAGCAGTTCTTC
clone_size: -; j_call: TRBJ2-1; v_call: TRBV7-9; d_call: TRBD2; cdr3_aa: CASSPGVAGADEQFF; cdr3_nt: TGTGCCAGCAGCCCGGGGGTAGCGGGAGCCGATGAGCAGTTCTTC
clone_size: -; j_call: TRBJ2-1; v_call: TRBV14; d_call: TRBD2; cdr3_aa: CASSSLAGVGQFF; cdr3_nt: TGTGCCAGCAGCTCACTAGCGGGAGTTGGGCAGTTCTTC
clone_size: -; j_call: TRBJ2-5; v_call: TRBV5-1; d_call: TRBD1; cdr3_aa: CASSLKGAIETQYF; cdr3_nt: TGCGCCAGCAGCTTGAAGGGGGCTATTGAGACCCAGTACTTC
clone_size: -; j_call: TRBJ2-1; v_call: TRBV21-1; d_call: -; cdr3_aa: CASSINIAGGYDNEQFF; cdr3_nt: TGTGCCAGCAGCATCAATATAGCGGGAGGCTATGACAATGAGCAGTTCTTC
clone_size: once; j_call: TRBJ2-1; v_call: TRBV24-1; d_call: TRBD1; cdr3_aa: CATSAPRDDRASEQFF; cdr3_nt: TGTGCCACCAGCGCCCCCCGGGATGACAGGGCCAGCGAGCAGTTCTTC
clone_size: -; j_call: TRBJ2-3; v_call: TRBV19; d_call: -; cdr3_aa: CASTQSLGGTHNTQYF; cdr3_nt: TGTGCCAGTACCCAATCCCTTGGCGGCACGCACAATACGCAGTATTTT
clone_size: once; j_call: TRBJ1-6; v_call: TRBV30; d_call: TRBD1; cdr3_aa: CAWNPKGQGNNSPLHF; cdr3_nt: TGTGCCTGGAACCCTAAAGGACAGGGGAATAATTCACCCCTCCACTTT